The clone carrying this T cell receptor beta chain occurred a few times. Its cognate antigen is unknown. This sample is drawn from a study of T-cell reconstitution after alpha-beta-depleted transplantation in children. Broader study findings: Some patients showed high day-60 TCRbeta diversity, which derived from surviving recipient T cells and thymic progenitors. The study reportedly traced alpha-beta T cells about two months after transplant to several hundred expanded graft clones.

Trimming shortened V by 1 base and J by 3 bases, and 8 bases separated the two germline ends. The CDR3 has 14 residues. Germline lookup yields CDR1 SGHAT and CDR2 FQDESV (reference sequence). The authors prepared the TCRbeta library with unique molecular identifiers. TCRdb reprocessed the PCR reads with MiXCR, giving one entry per CDR3 protein. The sample shows about 580,000 distinct CDR3 sequences, 20% to 25% of them seen only once. This chain connects TRBV11-1 to TRBJ2-3; no clear D gene. The clonotype was recovered from a boy in the first two years of life who had a stem cell transplant for acute myeloid leukemia, so the T cells may come from the graft donor. The specimen comprised PBMCs, mostly from graft donor cells, sampled 360 days after TCRalphabeta/CD19-depleted stem cell transplant. CDR3 bases: TGTGCCAGCAGCTTAGTGGGAAGGACAGATACGCAGTATTTT. Translated: CASSLVGRTDTQYF.